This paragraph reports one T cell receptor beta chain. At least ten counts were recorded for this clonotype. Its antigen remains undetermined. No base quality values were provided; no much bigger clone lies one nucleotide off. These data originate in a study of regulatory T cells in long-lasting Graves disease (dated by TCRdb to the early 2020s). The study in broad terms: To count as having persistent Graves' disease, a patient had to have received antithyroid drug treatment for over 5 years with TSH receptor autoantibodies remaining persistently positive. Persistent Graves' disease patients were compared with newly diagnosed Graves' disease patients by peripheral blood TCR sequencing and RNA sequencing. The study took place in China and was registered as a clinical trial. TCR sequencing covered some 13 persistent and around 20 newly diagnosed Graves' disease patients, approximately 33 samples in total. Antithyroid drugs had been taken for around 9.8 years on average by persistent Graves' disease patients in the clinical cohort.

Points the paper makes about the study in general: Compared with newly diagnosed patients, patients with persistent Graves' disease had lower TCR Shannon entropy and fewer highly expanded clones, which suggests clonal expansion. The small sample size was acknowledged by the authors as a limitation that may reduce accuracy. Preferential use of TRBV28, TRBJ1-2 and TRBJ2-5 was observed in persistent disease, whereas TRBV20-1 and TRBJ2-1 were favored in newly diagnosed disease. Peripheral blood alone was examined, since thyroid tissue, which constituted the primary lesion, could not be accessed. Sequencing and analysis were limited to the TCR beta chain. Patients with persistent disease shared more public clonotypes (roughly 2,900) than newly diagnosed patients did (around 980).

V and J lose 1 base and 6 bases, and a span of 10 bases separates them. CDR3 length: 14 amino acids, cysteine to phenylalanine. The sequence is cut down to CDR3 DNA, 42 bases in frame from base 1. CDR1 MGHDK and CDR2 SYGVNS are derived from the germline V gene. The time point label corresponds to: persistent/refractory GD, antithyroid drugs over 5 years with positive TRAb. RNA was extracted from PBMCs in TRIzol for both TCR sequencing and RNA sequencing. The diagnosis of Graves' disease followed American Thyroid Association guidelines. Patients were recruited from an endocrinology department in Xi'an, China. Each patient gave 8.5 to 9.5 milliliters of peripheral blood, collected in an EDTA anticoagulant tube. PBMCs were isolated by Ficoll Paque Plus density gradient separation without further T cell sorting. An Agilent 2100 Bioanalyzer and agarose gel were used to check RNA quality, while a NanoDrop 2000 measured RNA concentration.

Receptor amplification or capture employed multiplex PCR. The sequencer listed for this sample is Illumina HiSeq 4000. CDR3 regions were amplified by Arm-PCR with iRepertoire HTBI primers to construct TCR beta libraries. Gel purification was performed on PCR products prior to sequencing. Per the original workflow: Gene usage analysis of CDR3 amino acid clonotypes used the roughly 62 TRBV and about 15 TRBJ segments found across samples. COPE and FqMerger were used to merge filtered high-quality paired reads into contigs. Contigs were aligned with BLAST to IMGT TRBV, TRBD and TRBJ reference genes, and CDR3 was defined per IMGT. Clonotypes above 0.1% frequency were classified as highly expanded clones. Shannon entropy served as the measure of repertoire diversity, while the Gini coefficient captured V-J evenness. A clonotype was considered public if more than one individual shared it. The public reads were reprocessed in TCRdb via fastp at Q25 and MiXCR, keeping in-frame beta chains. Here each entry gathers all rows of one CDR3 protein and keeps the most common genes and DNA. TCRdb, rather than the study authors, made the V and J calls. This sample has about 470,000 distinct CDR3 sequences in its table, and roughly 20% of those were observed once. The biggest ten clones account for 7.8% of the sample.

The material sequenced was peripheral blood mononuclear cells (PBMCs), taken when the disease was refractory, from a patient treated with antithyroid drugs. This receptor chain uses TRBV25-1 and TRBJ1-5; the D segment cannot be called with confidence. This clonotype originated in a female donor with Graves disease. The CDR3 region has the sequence CASSESGVRQPQHF. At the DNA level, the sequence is TGTGCCAGCAGTGAATCCGGGGTCCGTCAGCCCCAGCATTTT.